This TCR beta chain is from a study of cytomegalovirus exposure and HLA in healthy donors. V was shortened by 0 bases and J by 6 bases, with 8 bases between the two germline ends. The germline gives CDR1 SGHRS, CDR2 YFSETQ. This CDR3 comprises 13 residues. Profiling relied on immunoSEQ multiplex PCR, and the TCRdb table lists in-frame clones only, not all of them. This table has about 150,000 clones, roughly 89% appearing once. The origin of this receptor is a woman under 30 in good health and CMV-seropositive. Source material: PBMCs. V is TRBV5-1 and J is TRBJ2-3, with a tentative D call TRBD2 (6 bases). The CDR3 reads CASSLVGGDTQYF. In DNA, the CDR3 is TGCGCCAGCAGCTTGGTCGGAGGGGATACGCAGTATTTT.